The 29 T cell receptor beta chains listed next were all sequenced from one sample in a study of Ad26.COV2.S vaccination and SARS-CoV-2 variants. Assay: immunoSEQ multiplex PCR; the TCRdb copy retains only in-frame clones and omits some. Among more than 400,000 clones listed, 80% to 95% were seen once. Described treatment: roughly 18 received Ad26.COV2.S at low or high dose, single or two shots; about 5 received placebo; per-sample allocation not given. Vaccine and placebo recipients were sampled on day 63 after the first injection. Sequencing used peripheral blood, obtained in a trial of Ad26.COV2.S vaccine versus placebo. These receptors came from a person between 18 and 65 years old who received the Ad26.COV2.S COVID-19 vaccine or a placebo.

The chain links TRBV4-1 to TRBJ1-1, with TRBD1 identical over 7 bases. J gave up 1 base and V 1 base, and 6 bases lay outside the gene matches. Germline loops: CDR1 MGHRA, CDR2 YSYEKL. This CDR3 is 16 amino acids long. DNA of the CDR3: TGCGCCAGCAGCCAAGGGTTTGGGACAGCGAACACTGAAGCTTTCTTT. Translating it yields CASSQGFGTANTEAFF.

This clone appeared a few times. The chain employs TRBV4-3 and TRBJ1-1; D is unresolved. The ends were cut back, 0 bases at V and 0 bases at J, with 8 bases in the middle. This CDR3 spans 15 amino acids. Germline V gene data show CDR1 as LGHNA and CDR2 as YSLEER. The chain's CDR3 is CASSQDLAVNTEAFF. In DNA, the CDR3 is TGCGCCAGCAGCCAAGATCTGGCGGTGAACACTGAAGCTTTCTTT.

The chain combines TRBV5-6 with TRBJ2-7, with D hard to call. Trimming removed 1 base from V and 3 bases from J, with 11 bases in between. Germline values: CDR1 SGHDT, CDR2 YYEEEE. This CDR3 is built from 14 residues. The CDR3 here is CASSLTRLGYEQYF. CDR3 coding DNA: TGTGCCAGCAGCTTGACCAGGTTGGGCTACGAGCAGTACTTC.

This chain uses TRBV5-8 with TRBJ1-1, with unresolved D. The CDR3 is 12 residues long. V gave up 6 bases and J gave up 5 bases, with 11 bases separating them. Germline V lookup: CDR1 SGHTS, CDR2 YDEGEE. The CDR3 DNA sequence: TGTGCCAGCAATACCGAGCCGACTGAAGCTTTCTTT. Its protein product is CASNTEPTEAFF.

This rearrangement joins TRBV2 to TRBJ1-1, with D hard to call. The V gene's germline CDR1 is SNHLY and CDR2 FYNNEI. CDR3 length: 13 residues. V was cut by 6 bases and J by 10 bases, with 18 bases left in between. In nucleotides, the CDR3 is TGTGCCAGCAGGCGAGACGTTGGCAGTGGAGCTTTCTTT. It is translated as CASRRDVGSGAFF.

This rearrangement joins TRBV7-2 to TRBJ1-6; D may be TRBD1 (5 bases). Trimming removed 3 bases at V and 7 bases at J, with 16 bases between. The CDR3 loop spans 16 amino acids. Germline CDR1 reads SGHTA; CDR2 reads FQGNSA. This chain's CDR3 is CASSLPQTEDNSPLHF. CDR3 DNA: TGTGCCAGCAGCTTGCCCCAGACAGAAGACAATTCACCCCTCCACTTT. The whole variable domain, remainder taken from reference TRBV7-2 and TRBJ1-6, is GAGVSQSPSNKVTEKGKDVELRCDPISGHTALYWYRQSLGQGLEFLIYFQGNSAPDKSGLPSDRFSAERTGGSVSTLTIQRTQQEDSAVYLCASSLPQTEDNSPLHFGNGTRLTVT.

The V and J genes are TRBV2 and TRBJ1-3; D remains ambiguous. Germline-derived CDR1 and CDR2 are SNHLY and FYNNEI. CDR3 length: 14 amino acids. V lost 6 bases and J 2 bases, leaving 11 bases between the germline ends. CDR3 protein: CASRYRGTGNTIYF. The CDR3 nucleotides are TGTGCCAGCAGATATCGGGGTACTGGAAACACCATATATTTT. The variable domain in full, with the rest retrieved from reference TRBV2 and TRBJ1-3, is EPEVTQTPSHQVTQMGQEVILRCVPISNHLYFYWYRQILGQKVEFLVSFYNNEISEKSEIFDDQFSVERPDGSNFTLKIRSTKLEDSAMYFCASRYRGTGNTIYFGEGSWLTVV.

This clone was detected a few times. V gene TRBV7-9 combines with J gene TRBJ2-7; no clear D. V lost 1 base, J lost 2 bases, and 9 bases lay in between. CDR1 SEHNR and CDR2 FQNEAQ come from the germline V gene (reference sequence). The CDR3 has 14 residues. The CDR3 here is CASSLGDLPYEQYF. CDR3 DNA: TGTGCCAGCAGCTTAGGTGACCTCCCCTACGAGCAGTACTTC.

This chain links TRBV5-1 with TRBJ1-2; no reliable D call. The CDR3 contains 14 residues. Germline V gene data show CDR1 as SGHRS and CDR2 as YFSETQ. The V end lost 2 bases, the J end lost 4 bases, and 12 bases lay between the germline ends. For the CDR3, the DNA is TGCGCCAGCAGCTTCGGAGGATCTTCCTATGGCTACACCTTC. Protein: CASSFGGSSYGYTF.

In this sample, this clone turned up a few times. The chain uses TRBV6-1 and TRBJ2-7; 8 bases match TRBD2. Germline assignment: CDR1 MNHNS and CDR2 SASEGT. V trimming: 2 bases; J trimming: 6 bases; junction bases outside the gene matches: 9. CDR3 length equals 15 residues. DNA of the CDR3: TGTGCCAGCAGTGAAATCGTAGCGGGGCTGGGCGAGCAGTACTTC. Translated: CASSEIVAGLGEQYF.

V gene TRBV28 combines with J gene TRBJ2-7; TRBD1 aligns across 9 bases. The CDR3 consists of 14 residues. Germline CDR1 and CDR2: MDHEN and SYDVKM. Trimming at V came to 5 bases and at J to 4 bases, leaving 6 bases not matched to a gene. The CDR3 sequence: CASSAPGQGYEQYF. The CDR3 region has the DNA TGTGCCAGCAGTGCCCCGGGACAGGGTTACGAGCAGTACTTC. The full variable domain, its missing parts supplied by reference TRBV28 and TRBJ2-7, is DVKVTQSSRYLVKRTGEKVFLECVQDMDHENMFWYRQDPGLGLRLIYFSYDVKMKEKGDIPEGYSVSREKKERFSLILESASTNQTSMYLCASSAPGQGYEQYFGPGTRLTVT.

The rearrangement uses TRBV18 and TRBJ1-3, with a tentative D call TRBD1 (5 bases). Germline V CDR1 and CDR2: KGHSH, LQKENI. V was pared by 0 bases and J by 3 bases, with 12 bases between. The CDR3 has 16 residues. The DNA for the CDR3 is TGTGCCAGCTCACCACCGTTGGGGCCAGTTGGAAACACCATATATTTT. Its translation is CASSPPLGPVGNTIYF.

The rearrangement links TRBV7-9 to TRBJ2-3; 8 nucleotides align to TRBD2. The germline gives CDR1 SEHNR, CDR2 FQNEAQ (reference sequence). The V gene end was trimmed by 5 bases and the J gene end by 4 bases; junction bases not matched to a gene: 8. The CDR3 is 15 residues long. The CDR3 reads CASSAPGGRADTQYF. The DNA for the CDR3 is TGTGCCAGCAGCGCTCCGGGGGGGCGGGCAGATACGCAGTATTTT.

In its sample, this clone was seen once. This chain links TRBV12-5 with TRBJ2-7; D not certain. Trimming cost V 0 bases and J 2 bases, with 14 bases left between them. Germline V CDR1 and CDR2: LGHNT, FRNRAP. CDR3 length: 16 residues. The CDR3 loop is CASGLVLGLVPYEQYF. Written as DNA, the CDR3 is TGTGCTAGTGGTTTGGTACTTGGTCTGGTCCCCTACGAGCAGTACTTC.

V is TRBV7-2 and J is TRBJ2-2, with TRBD2 identical over 9 bases. The trim removed 5 bases at V and 0 bases at J, leaving 4 bases unmatched. The CDR3 spans 16 residues. Looked up from germline, CDR1 is SGHTA and CDR2 is FQGNSA. CDR3 protein: CASSRGGGANTGELFF. The CDR3 DNA sequence: TGTGCCAGCAGCCGCGGCGGGGGGGCGAACACCGGGGAGCTGTTTTTT. Looking up the rest from reference TRBV7-2 and TRBJ2-2 gives the full variable domain: GAGVSQSPSNKVTEKGKDVELRCDPISGHTALYWYRQSLGQGLEFLIYFQGNSAPDKSGLPSDRFSAERTGGSVSTLTIQRTQQEDSAVYLCASSRGGGANTGELFFGEGSRLTVL.

This chain connects TRBV20-1 to TRBJ2-5, with 11 bases aligning to TRBD2. Trimming cost V 3 bases and J 5 bases; bases outside gene matches: 17. The CDR3 spans 18 residues. Germline CDR1 is DFQATT and CDR2 is SNEGSKA (reference sequence). As DNA, the CDR3 is TGCAGTGCTAGTTCCATTACTAGCGGGGGCCCGACGCGGGAGACCCAGTACTTC. Translated: CSASSITSGGPTRETQYF.

V usage is TRBV13 and J usage is TRBJ1-5; D call uncertain. This CDR3 contains 15 residues. Germline lookup yields CDR1 PRHDT and CDR2 FYEKMQ (reference sequence). The V end was cut by 0 bases, the J end by 6 bases, with 12 bases between. The CDR3 sequence is CASSLGVGVGQPQHF. CDR3 DNA: TGTGCCAGCAGCTTAGGGGTCGGGGTAGGTCAGCCCCAGCATTTT.

The V and J genes are TRBV5-5 and TRBJ2-1; D ambiguous. The CDR3 spans 14 residues. Germline-derived CDR1 and CDR2 are SGHKS and YYEKEE (reference sequence). V dropped 7 bases and J dropped 0 bases, with 11 bases sitting between them. DNA for the CDR3: TGTGCCAGCGGGATCTCGTCCTCCTACAATGAGCAGTTCTTC. It specifies CASGISSSYNEQFF.

The chain has TRBV7-9 and TRBJ1-3; 7 bases map to TRBD1. This CDR3 spans 17 amino acids. V was clipped by 2 bases and J by 0 bases; unmatched bases: 7. From germline, CDR1 is SEHNR and CDR2 FQNEAQ (reference sequence). CDR3 loop: CASSLKGRDSSGNTIYF. The CDR3 bases are TGTGCCAGCAGCTTAAAAGGGCGGGACAGCTCTGGAAACACCATATATTTT.

This clone was seen once. The CDR3 loop is CASSQEPQAGETQYF. The CDR3 DNA sequence: TGCGCCAGCAGCCAAGAACCCCAAGCGGGGGAGACCCAGTACTTC. V is TRBV4-3 and J is TRBJ2-5; 7 bases match TRBD2. Losses at the gene ends were 0 bases for V and 5 bases for J; bases not matched to a gene: 6. The CDR3 has 15 amino acids. Germline V gives CDR1 LGHNA, CDR2 YSLEER.

The rearrangement joins TRBV7-9 to TRBJ2-5, with 8 positions matching TRBD2. CDR1 is SEHNR, CDR2 FQNEAQ, per germline (reference sequence). With 5 bases clipped from V and 2 bases from J, the junction kept 10 bases outside the gene matches. The CDR3 is 16 residues long. The CDR3 nucleotides read TGTGCCAGCAGCAAAGCCGGGACTAGGTATCAAGAGACCCAGTACTTC. It specifies CASSKAGTRYQETQYF.

This clone was counted once. This sample includes further DNA sequences coding for the same CDR3. The CDR3 DNA sequence: TGTGCCAGCAGTTACAGACCGAACACCGGGGAGCTGTTTTTT. Its translation is CASSYRPNTGELFF. The J gene is TRBJ2-2, the V gene TRBV6-2 or TRBV6-3; no definite D call. Trimming stripped 2 bases from V and 0 bases from J, with 4 bases between. The CDR3 covers 14 residues. CDR1 MNHEY and CDR2 SVGEGT come from the germline V gene.

The chain links TRBV28 to TRBJ1-5; D might be TRBD1 (6 bases). Germline V gene lookup returns CDR1 MDHEN and CDR2 SYDVKM. This CDR3 spans 14 amino acids. V was trimmed by 6 bases and J by 7 bases, leaving 16 bases between them. The CDR3 nucleotides read TGTGCCAGCAGCCCACGGGGGGCGGACCAGCCCCAGCATTTT. It translates to CASSPRGADQPQHF.

The J gene is TRBJ2-1, the V gene TRBV28; TRBD2 matches at 9 bases. The CDR3 totals 15 residues. Germline V gives CDR1 MDHEN, CDR2 SYDVKM. J gave up 8 bases and V 2 bases, and 7 bases lay outside the gene matches. CDR3 DNA sequence: TGTGCCAGCAGTTTAATAGGCGGGGGGGCCTATGAGCAGTTCTTC. It translates to CASSLIGGGAYEQFF.

This chain links TRBV4-3 with TRBJ2-7; D possibly uses TRBD1 or TRBD2 (5 bases each). Trimming took off 3 bases at V and 2 bases at J, with 14 bases between the two ends. The CDR3 is 15 amino acids. From germline, CDR1 is LGHNA and CDR2 YSLEER. The CDR3 sequence is CASSHHRDLAYEQYF. The DNA for the CDR3 is TGCGCCAGCAGCCACCACCGGGACCTCGCCTACGAGCAGTACTTC.

V is TRBV4-3 and J is TRBJ1-4; possible D gene TRBD1, 6 bases. This CDR3 contains 17 residues. CDR1 and CDR2 from the germline V gene are LGHNA and YSLEER. With 1 base removed from V and 1 base from J, the gap between germline ends came to 13 bases. CDR3 amino acids: CASSQVPGAGTNEKLFF. CDR3 bases: TGCGCCAGCAGCCAAGTCCCAGGGGCGGGAACTAATGAAAAACTGTTTTTT.

The rearrangement uses TRBV5-8 and TRBJ2-7; unclear D gene. The CDR3 is 13 amino acids. V was pared by 0 bases and J by 4 bases, with 8 bases between. CDR1 SGHTS and CDR2 YDEGEE come from the germline V gene. The CDR3 protein is CASSLALGYEQYF. CDR3 bases: TGTGCCAGCAGCTTGGCCCTGGGATACGAGCAGTACTTC.

In this sample, this clone turned up a few times. The V gene is TRBV27, the J gene TRBJ1-2; D is ambiguous. The CDR3 has 12 residues. The germline V gene encodes CDR1 MNHEY and CDR2 SMNVEV (reference sequence). The V end lost 6 bases, the J end lost 3 bases, and 8 bases lay between the germline ends. The CDR3 is CASRQGHYGYTF. In nucleotides, the CDR3 is TGTGCCAGCAGACAAGGACACTATGGCTACACCTTC.

The chain joins TRBV11-2 to TRBJ2-2, with 7 positions matching TRBD2. There are 16 residues in the CDR3. Germline assignment: CDR1 SGHAT and CDR2 FQNNGV. The J segment lost 6 bases and the V segment lost 1 base, leaving 8 bases of the junction unmatched. The CDR3 loop reads CASSLGRLGGAGELFF. The CDR3 DNA follows: TGTGCCAGCAGCTTAGGGCGGTTGGGAGGGGCCGGGGAGCTGTTTTTT. Variable domain in full (rest from reference TRBV11-2 and TRBJ2-2): EAGVAQSPRYKIIEKRQSVAFWCNPISGHATLYWYQQILGQGPKLLIQFQNNGVVDDSQLPKDRFSAERLKGVDSTLKIQPAKLEDSAVYLCASSLGRLGGAGELFFGEGSRLTVL.